The sample holds a few counts of the clone carrying this T cell receptor (beta chain). The data originate from a study of T-cell memory formation after mild COVID-19. TCRdb re-analysed the 5' RACE reads in MiXCR, keeping a single row per CDR3 protein. The sample consists of roughly 610,000 distinct CDR3 sequences, 17% of them appearing once. The sample was PBMCs or a T cell subset sorted from them (not recorded which). The receptor's source is an adult woman who had mild COVID-19 (a few samples of this study predate the infection). Cell type and time point are not known.

DNA for the CDR3: TGTGCCAGCAGCTTAGGCGGGCGGACTAGCATGTCCGGCGAGCAGTTCTTC. Translation gives CASSLGGRTSMSGEQFF. V usage is TRBV7-2 and J usage is TRBJ2-1; TRBD2 agrees at 8 bases. Germline loops: CDR1 SGHTA, CDR2 FQGNSA. V dropped 1 base and J dropped 10; count of bases not matched to a gene: 15. This CDR3 is 17 amino acids long.